Listed below are T cell receptor beta chains from one sample, sequenced in a study of blood T cell repertoires in COVID-19. The assay was immunoSEQ multiplex PCR, and TCRdb's table has in-frame clones only and misses some. The repertoire holds about 71,000 clones, with 86% as singletons. Material for sequencing was peripheral blood. These receptors were taken from a man in his thirties or forties with acute or convalescent COVID-19. The conserved cysteine and the conserved F or W are not part of the CDR3 here.

j_gene,v_gene,CDR3aa
TRBJ2-5,TRBV5-1,ASSKGLAGNQQETQY
TRBJ1-1,TRBV29-1,SVVSLGPKGRTEAF
TRBJ2-1,TRBV2,ASTSAGGPNEQF
TRBJ2-5,TRBV18,ASSLQAGVGETQY
TRBJ1-1,TRBV5-1,ASSPTANTEAF
TRBJ1-1,TRBV14,ASSPQGGVTF
TRBJ2-5,TRBV29-1,SGGLAVQETQY
TRBJ1-1,TRBV6-6,AGALDSRVTEAF
TRBJ2-7,TRBV27,ASSGGLAGGVSYEQY
TRBJ2-1,TRBV2,ASSLTGHSSYNEQF
TRBJ2-3,TRBV5-1,ASSLGLDAGTDTQY
TRBJ2-1,TRBV25-1,ASNGGSYNEQF
TRBJ2-3,TRBV5-1,ASSLGTSGMSDTQY
TRBJ2-3,TRBV30,AWTPAPGTDTQY
TRBJ1-1,TRBV9,ASSPYPGTGGENTEAF
TRBJ1-2,TRBV5-1,ASSLQGSWYGYT
TRBJ1-2,TRBV7-9,ASSLEQGASYT
TRBJ1-1,TRBV20-1,SARERGEAF
TRBJ1-2,TRBV5-8,ASSLGTGGNPGYT
TRBJ2-2,TRBV7-8,ASSGLRGGSYVGELF
TRBJ2-1,TRBV5-1,ASSPGSSYNEQF
TRBJ2-5,TRBV28,ASSFGTGIQETQY
TRBJ1-3,TRBV7-2,ASSFQGPSGNTIY
TRBJ1-3,TRBV30,AWSVLVGKQGASGNTIY
TRBJ1-2,TRBV7-2,ASSQDRFYGGYT
TRBJ1-1,TRBV27,ASSAISPDTEAF
TRBJ1-3,TRBV2,ASSLGRGPTGNTIY
TRBJ1-5,TRBV27,ASSLYPLGGQPQH
TRBJ1-4,TRBV7-2,ASSLLDSGNEKLF
TRBJ1-5,TRBV7-9,ASSFGNVNQPQH
TRBJ2-7,TRBV5-1,ASSFVAGGPGEQY
TRBJ1-1,TRBV3-1/TRBV3-2,ASSSRILDRMAF
TRBJ1-1,TRBV30,AWSEEGQGAEAF
TRBJ1-2,TRBV28,ASSSESINGYT
TRBJ1-3,TRBV13,ASSLGHQGGNTIY
TRBJ1-1,TRBV28,ASSLPSGQGVMNTEAF
TRBJ2-3,TRBV5-1,ASSLGRGGTDTQY
TRBJ2-1,TRBV3-1/TRBV3-2,ASSQEVSGTQF
TRBJ2-2,TRBV9,ASSVGLAGGVGELF
TRBJ1-2,TRBV9,ASSVGPIQVSNYGYT
TRBJ2-7,TRBV5-8,ASSWGHPGEGYEQY